The rows below give T cell receptor beta chains drawn from one sample of a study of cytomegalovirus exposure and HLA in healthy donors. Assay: immunoSEQ multiplex PCR; the TCRdb copy retains only in-frame clones and omits some. In the table there are 70,000 to 85,000 clones, 62% of which are singletons. The specimen was PBMCs. These receptors came from a male donor in good health and CMV-seropositive. CDR3s include the opening cysteine and the closing phenylalanine or tryptophan. D genes are given only for firm matches. The size of a clone is reported for some rows only, either as once, few or many, or as a class for expanded clones.

TRBJ2-1 | TRBV7-2 | few | - | TGTGCCAGCAGCTCCACAGGATCGTACAATGAGCAGTTCTTC | CASSSTGSYNEQFF
TRBJ1-5 | TRBV9 | - | TRBD1 | TGTGCCAGCAGCCGGACAGGGGGCCCGGATCAGCCCCAGCATTTT | CASSRTGGPDQPQHF
TRBJ2-5 | TRBV7-7 | once | TRBD2 | TGTGCTAGCAGCTTAGGGCTAGCGGGAGTTGGGGAGACCCAGTACTTC | CASSLGLAGVGETQYF
TRBJ2-1 | TRBV9 | - | - | TGTGCCAGCAGCGTAGGGTGGGGGGGCTTTTTAGAGCAGTTCTTC | CASSVGWGGFLEQFF
TRBJ2-1 | TRBV5-1 | - | TRBD2 | TGCGCCAGCAGCTTATACCCACTAGCGTCTCAGTTGAACAATGAGCAGTTCTTC | CASSLYPLASQLNNEQFF
TRBJ2-1 | TRBV27 | - | - | TGTGCCAGCAGTTCCCACCCCCAGCGGTCCTACAATGAGCAGTTCTTC | CASSSHPQRSYNEQFF
TRBJ1-1 | TRBV11-3 | medium-sized | - | TGTGCCAGCAGCTTAGAGGGGAGCACTGAAGCTTTCTTT | CASSLEGSTEAFF
TRBJ1-2 | TRBV28 | - | - | TGTGCCAGCAGTTTATTAGCCAGAAGGGGCGGCTACACCTTC | CASSLLARRGGYTF
TRBJ2-7 | TRBV7-8 | - | TRBD2 | TGTGCCAGCAGCCCCTGGCGGGGGATTGCCCGGTTCAGGAACGAGCAGTACTTC | CASSPWRGIARFRNEQYF
TRBJ2-7 | TRBV11-1 | - | - | TGTGCCAGCAGCTCTCCGCCCGAGTACTCCTACGAGCAGTACTTC | CASSSPPEYSYEQYF
TRBJ1-1 | TRBV7-9 | once | - | TGTTCTAGCAGCTCGGAGGGACGGGGTGAAGCTTTCTTT | CSSSSEGRGEAFF
TRBJ2-5 | TRBV2 | - | TRBD1 | TGTGCCAGCAGTGTTAGGGACAGGACGGAGACCCAGTACTTC | CASSVRDRTETQYF
TRBJ1-5 | TRBV11-3 | - | TRBD1 | TGTGCCAGCAGCTTTAACAGGGGGCCGTCGGTTCAGCCCCAGCATTTT | CASSFNRGPSVQPQHF
TRBJ1-3 | TRBV19 | - | TRBD1 | TGTGCCAGTACAACAAGACAGGGAACTGGAAACACCATATATTTT | CASTTRQGTGNTIYF
TRBJ1-5 | TRBV15 | few | - | TGTGCCACCAGCAGAGATGCGGGAGATCAGCCCCAGCATTTT | CATSRDAGDQPQHF
TRBJ2-6 | TRBV5-1 | few | TRBD1 | TGCGCCAGCAGAGGGACAGCTTTTGGTGGGGCCAACGTCCTGACTTTC | CASRGTAFGGANVLTF
TRBJ1-2 | TRBV27 | - | - | TGTGCCAGCAGTTTACAGGGAACCTATGGCTACACCTTC | CASSLQGTYGYTF
TRBJ1-5 | TRBV19 | - | - | TGTGCCAGTAGTGCCCAGATTCGTCAGCCCCAGCATTTT | CASSAQIRQPQHF
TRBJ2-6 | TRBV14 | - | - | TGTGCCAGCAGCCAAACAGGCGCGCTCTCTGGGGCCAACGTCCTGACTTTC | CASSQTGALSGANVLTF
TRBJ2-7 | TRBV25-1 | once | - | TGTGCCAGCAATGGTAGGGGGTGGTACGAGCAGTACTTC | CASNGRGWYEQYF
TRBJ1-1 | TRBV10-3 | - | TRBD1 | TGTGCCATCAGTGTCCCAGGGGGCGAAGCTTTCTTT | CAISVPGGEAFF
TRBJ2-7 | TRBV9 | - | TRBD2 | TGTGCCAGCAGCGCGACTAGCGCGACCTACGAGCAGTACTTC | CASSATSATYEQYF
TRBJ1-1 | TRBV19 | - | - | TGTGCCAGTAGTATCTATGGGAACACTGAAGCTTTCTTT | CASSIYGNTEAFF
TRBJ2-5 | TRBV11-1 | - | - | TGTGCCAGCAGCCGCACCTATTCGCGGGGAGTCCAAGAGACCCAGTACTTC | CASSRTYSRGVQETQYF
TRBJ1-5 | TRBV5-6 | - | TRBD1 | TGTGCCAGCAGCTTGCAGGGGGCCGGATCTTATAGCAATCAGCCCCAGCATTTT | CASSLQGAGSYSNQPQHF
TRBJ2-7 | TRBV5-1 | few | TRBD2 | TGCGCCAGCAGCTTGGATTCAGCGGGGGGGCGCTACGAGCAGTACTTC | CASSLDSAGGRYEQYF
TRBJ2-7 | TRBV6-1 | - | TRBD1 | TGTGCCAGCAGTGAGACCGGGACAGGTTCCTACGAGCAGTACTTC | CASSETGTGSYEQYF
TRBJ2-1 | TRBV7-2 | - | TRBD2 | TGTGCCAGCAGCTACTCACTAGCGGGGAAACCGAGCTCCTACAATGAGCAGTTCTTC | CASSYSLAGKPSSYNEQFF
TRBJ1-2 | TRBV6-5 | few | TRBD1 | TGTGCCAGCAGTTCCCCAGGGGGCAACTATGGCTACACCTTC | CASSSPGGNYGYTF
TRBJ1-6 | TRBV28 | - | - | TGTGCCAGCAGTTTATCCCGACAGAATTCACCCCTCCACTTT | CASSLSRQNSPLHF
TRBJ2-7 | TRBV2 | - | TRBD1 | TGTGCCAGCAGTGGTAGGGGGCTTCCCTACGAGCAGTACTTC | CASSGRGLPYEQYF
TRBJ2-3 | TRBV5-1 | - | - | TGCGCCAGCAGCCAGGGATTAATCAGTACAGATACGCAGTATTTT | CASSQGLISTDTQYF
TRBJ1-1 | TRBV25-1 | - | - | TGTGCCAGCAGTGGGGTCAGGGGCACTGAAGCTTTCTTT | CASSGVRGTEAFF
TRBJ1-1 | TRBV7-9 | - | - | TGTGCCAGCAGCTTGGGGAGAACTGAAGCTTTCTTT | CASSLGRTEAFF